This TCR beta chain was identified in a study of Ad26.COV2.S vaccination and SARS-CoV-2 variants. Treatment noted: roughly 20 received Ad26.COV2.S at low or high dose, single or two shots; about 5 received placebo; per-sample allocation not given. Samples were taken on day 63 after the first vaccine or placebo injection. Study results and limitations: With respect to non-spike TCR breadth, vaccine and placebo recipients were similar.

Germline loops: CDR1 KGHSH, CDR2 LQKENI. The CDR3 runs 13 residues. The assay was immunoSEQ multiplex PCR, and TCRdb's table has in-frame clones only and misses some. The top ten clones hold about 4.6% of a sample with 380,000 or so clones, around 89% of them seen once. Points on this clone: The antigen remains undetermined.

The clonotype comes from a person aged 18-60 years who received the Ad26.COV2.S COVID-19 vaccine or a placebo. This rearrangement joins TRBV18 to TRBJ2-2; 7 bases are shared with TRBD2. Specimen: peripheral blood, collected in a trial of Ad26.COV2.S vaccine versus placebo. The CDR3 DNA sequence: TGTGGGGCTAGCGGAGAGAACACCGGGGAGCTGTTTTTT. Translation gives CGASGENTGELFF.